This T cell receptor (beta chain) came from a study of CD8 T cells in Susac syndrome. RNA, at roughly 0.45 to 1 ug, was reverse transcribed with random hexamers. Amplification of TCR beta CDR3 by immunoSEQ multiplex PCR spanned 54 Vbeta and 13 Jbeta. One entry per CDR3 protein results from TCRdb running MiXCR on the immunoSEQ multiplex PCR reads. Of roughly 150,000 distinct CDR3 sequences in the sample, about 94% were seen once. Per germline, CDR1 MGHRA and CDR2 YSYEKL. The CDR3 is 14 amino acids. V was pared by 1 base and J by 7 bases, with 4 bases of the junction left unmatched. Sequencing of TCR beta was performed on blood CD8+ T cells and on blood CD4+ T cells.

The chain has TRBV4-1 and TRBJ2-1, with 7 bases aligning to TRBD2. The sample comprised CD8+ T cells from PBMCs. The source is a human donor with multiple sclerosis. CDR3 sequence: CASSQVGGINEQFF. The CDR3 nucleotides are TGCGCCAGCAGCCAAGTGGGGGGGATAAATGAGCAGTTCTTC.